The clone carrying this T cell receptor beta chain came up a few times. The antigen remains unidentified. This specimen comes from a study of cytomegalovirus exposure and HLA in healthy donors. Whole-study results and caveats: Cytomegalovirus association was assigned to about 150 TCR beta chains. A reported reduction in N-insertions relative to the roughly 670-donor mean was seen in an Asian-associated ancestry cluster in a later analysis.

Vbeta (60) and Jbeta (13) primers were used in the PCR. Sequencing used immunoSEQ multiplex PCR; TCRdb keeps in-frame clones, though not all of them. This sample has about 36,000 clones, with about 53% found just once. This CDR3 has 14 residues. Germline V lookup: CDR1 PRHDT, CDR2 FYEKMQ (reference sequence). The junction had 7 bases not matched to a gene; V was cut back by 5 bases and J by 10 bases. The sequenced sample was PBMCs. The chain has TRBV13 and TRBJ1-6, with TRBD1 matching 8 bases. This sequence originates from a woman aged 35 to 49 in good health and CMV-seropositive. CDR3 sequence (DNA): TGTGCCAGCAGCCAGACAGGGGCGGAATCACCCCTCCACTTT. Its protein product is CASSQTGAESPLHF.